This T cell receptor beta chain originates from a study of spatial heterogeneity in lung cancer. Study findings and constraints: The number of expanded tumor alpha and beta chains correlated with mutation number.

Many counts were recorded for this clonotype. Its specificity is not known. Each CDR3 protein gets one entry after TCRdb re-called the 5' RACE reads with MiXCR. Of about 30,000 distinct CDR3 sequences detected, approximately 7% appear once; the ten largest clones hold around 26%. V was trimmed by 4 bases and J by 0 bases, leaving 14 bases between them. CDR3 length: 16 amino acids. The germline V gene encodes CDR1 MNHNS and CDR2 SASEGT. Noted time point: sample taken at primary tumor resection. This clonotype was obtained from a male donor with early-stage non-small cell lung cancer. V is TRBV6-1 and J is TRBJ2-3, with a weak D call TRBD1 (6 bases). The sample consisted of lung tumor tissue, taken at surgery. CDR3 nucleotides: TGTGCCAGCAGTGCCCTAGGACAGAGGAGCACAGATACGCAGTATTTT. Translating gives CASSALGQRSTDTQYF.